One sample yielded the 7 T cell receptor beta chains listed below, sequenced in a study of shared clonotypes between healthy human individuals. TCRdb's copy holds only in-frame clones and misses some; the assay was immunoSEQ multiplex PCR. The sample lists a few million clones, roughly 92% occurring once. Sequenced material: naive CD4+ T cells sorted from blood. Stated subset: CD45RA+ positively selected. These TCRs come from a man aged 18 to 30 in good health.

This clone was observed once. The gene calls are TRBV15 and TRBJ2-3, with D perhaps TRBD1 or TRBD2 (5 bases each). The V gene's germline CDR1 is LNHNV and CDR2 YYDKDF (reference sequence). The CDR3 covers 17 residues. V was cut by 4 bases and J by 1 base, with 18 bases left in between. CDR3 residues: CATSTYRGPAGTDTQYF. In nucleotides, the CDR3 is TGTGCCACCAGCACATACCGGGGCCCGGCGGGCACAGATACGCAGTATTTT.

The V and J genes are TRBV21-1 and TRBJ2-7; the D call in the table, TRBD2, was not verified against the DNA. TRBV21-1 is flagged as a pseudogene. The CDR3 covers 12 residues. This chain's CDR3 is CASSIRDCCKYF. The CDR3 DNA reads as TGTGCCAGCAGCATCAGAGACTGTTGTAAGTACTTC.

CDR3 nucleotides: TGTGCCAGCAGTACCCAGACAGGGTTAAGGGAAAAACTGTTTTTT. Amino acids: CASSTQTGLREKLFF. J is TRBJ1-4 and V is TRBV28; 7 bases align to TRBD1. This CDR3 is 15 amino acids long. The ends lost 5 bases at V and 8 bases at J; junction bases unmatched: 11. Germline V CDR1 and CDR2: MDHEN, SYDVKM. The full variable domain, in which reference TRBV28 and TRBJ1-4 provide the parts outside the CDR3, is DVKVTQSSRYLVKRTGEKVFLECVQDMDHENMFWYRQDPGLGLRLIYFSYDVKMKEKGDIPEGYSVSREKKERFSLILESASTNQTSMYLCASSTQTGLREKLFFGSGTQLSVL.

The chain uses TRBV2 and TRBJ1-3; D gene ambiguous. The CDR3 runs 15 residues. V lost 7 bases and J 0 bases, leaving 13 bases between the germline ends. In germline, CDR1 is SNHLY, CDR2 FYNNEI. The CDR3 here is CASTTGPLSGNTIYF. CDR3 nucleotide sequence: TGTGCCAGCACCACCGGGCCCCTCTCTGGAAACACCATATATTTT.

The J gene is TRBJ1-2, the V gene TRBV6-5, with D perhaps matching TRBD1 (5 bases). This CDR3 has 14 residues. Germline CDR1 reads MNHEY; CDR2 reads SVGAGI. The germline V and J ends were trimmed by 0 bases and 8 bases, with 13 bases remaining between them. This chain's CDR3 is CASSYSQVGRGYTF. Here the CDR3 DNA reads TGTGCCAGCAGTTACTCACAGGTCGGAAGGGGCTACACCTTC.

For this clone: This same CDR3 is encoded by further DNA sequences in the sample. V is TRBV7-2 and J is TRBJ1-1; D remains unclear. CDR1 and CDR2 from the germline V gene are SGHTA and FQGNSA. The V end was cut by 5 bases, the J end by 2 bases, with 6 bases between. This CDR3 is built from 12 residues. The CDR3: CASSLYNTEAFF. The CDR3 bases are TGTGCCAGCAGCCTTTATAACACTGAAGCTTTCTTT.

The chain combines TRBV7-6 with TRBJ2-1; 11 bases match TRBD2. CDR1 is SGHVS and CDR2 is FNYEAQ in the germline V gene. Germline trimming cut 4 bases from V and 10 bases from J; bases unmatched to any gene: 9. This CDR3 has 15 residues. The DNA for the CDR3 is TGTGCCAGCAGCTCGATAGCGGGAGGGCCGGGAGAGCAGTTCTTC. Amino acids: CASSSIAGGPGEQFF. Filled out from reference TRBV7-6 and TRBJ2-1, the complete variable domain reads GAGVSQSPRYKVTKRGQDVALRCDPISGHVSLYWYRQALGQGPEFLTYFNYEAQQDKSGLPNDRFSAERPEGSISTLTIQRTEQRDSAMYRCASSSIAGGPGEQFFGPGTRLTVL.